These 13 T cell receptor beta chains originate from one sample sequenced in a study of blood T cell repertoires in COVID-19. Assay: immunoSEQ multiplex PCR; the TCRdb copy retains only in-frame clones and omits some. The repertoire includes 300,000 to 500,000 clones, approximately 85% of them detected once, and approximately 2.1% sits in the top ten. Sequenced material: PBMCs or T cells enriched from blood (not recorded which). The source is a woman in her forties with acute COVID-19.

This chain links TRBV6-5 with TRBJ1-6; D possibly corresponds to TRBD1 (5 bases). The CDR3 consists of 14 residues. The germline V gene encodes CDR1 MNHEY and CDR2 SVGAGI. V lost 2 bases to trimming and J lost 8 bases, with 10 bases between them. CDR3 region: CASSYQLQDSPLHF. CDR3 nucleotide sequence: TGTGCCAGCAGTTACCAGCTACAGGATTCACCCCTCCACTTT.

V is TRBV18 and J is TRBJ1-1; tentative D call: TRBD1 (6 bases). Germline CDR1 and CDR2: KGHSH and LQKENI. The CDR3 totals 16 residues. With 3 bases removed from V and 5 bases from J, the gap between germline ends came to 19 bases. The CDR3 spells CASSPSSGGVWTEAFF. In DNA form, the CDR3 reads TGTGCCAGCTCACCGTCTTCGGGGGGCGTTTGGACTGAAGCTTTCTTT.

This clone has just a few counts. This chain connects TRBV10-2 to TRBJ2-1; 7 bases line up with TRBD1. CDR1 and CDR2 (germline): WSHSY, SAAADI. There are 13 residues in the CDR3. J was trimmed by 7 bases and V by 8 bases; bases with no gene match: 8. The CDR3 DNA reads TGCGCCAGCGCTTCGACAGGGTGGAATGAGCAGTTCTTC. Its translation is CASASTGWNEQFF.

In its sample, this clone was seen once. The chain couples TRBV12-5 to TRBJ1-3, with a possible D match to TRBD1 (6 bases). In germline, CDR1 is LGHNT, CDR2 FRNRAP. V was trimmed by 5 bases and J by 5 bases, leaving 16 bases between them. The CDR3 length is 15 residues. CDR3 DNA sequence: TGTGCTAGTGGTGATTACAGGGTTAGTAGAAACACCATATATTTT. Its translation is CASGDYRVSRNTIYF.

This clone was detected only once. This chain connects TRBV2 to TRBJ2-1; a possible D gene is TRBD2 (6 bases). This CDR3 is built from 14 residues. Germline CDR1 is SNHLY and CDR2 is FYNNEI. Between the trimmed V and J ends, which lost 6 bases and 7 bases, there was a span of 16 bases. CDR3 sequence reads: CASRGTSPVNEQFF. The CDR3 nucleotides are TGTGCCAGCAGGGGAACTAGCCCGGTGAATGAGCAGTTCTTC.

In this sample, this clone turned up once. CDR3 coding DNA: TGCGCCAGCAGCCAACTGCTAATCCGGGACAGTAACTATGGCTACACCTTC. Translation: CASSQLLIRDSNYGYTF. The V and J genes are TRBV4-1 and TRBJ1-2; 7 bases match TRBD1. V trimming: 2 bases; J trimming: 1 base; junction bases outside the gene matches: 10. Germline V lookup: CDR1 MGHRA, CDR2 YSYEKL. The CDR3 has 17 residues.

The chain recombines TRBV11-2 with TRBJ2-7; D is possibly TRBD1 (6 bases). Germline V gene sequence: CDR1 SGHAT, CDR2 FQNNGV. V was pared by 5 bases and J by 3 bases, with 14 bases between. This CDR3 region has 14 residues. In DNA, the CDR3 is TGTGCCAGCAGCGAGGACAGAGCCCTCTACGAGCAGTACTTC. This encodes CASSEDRALYEQYF.

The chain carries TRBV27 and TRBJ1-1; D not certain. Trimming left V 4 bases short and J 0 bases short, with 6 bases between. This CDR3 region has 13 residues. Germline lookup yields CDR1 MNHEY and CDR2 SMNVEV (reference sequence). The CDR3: CASSSTVNTEAFF. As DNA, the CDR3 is TGTGCCAGCAGTTCAACAGTGAACACTGAAGCTTTCTTT.

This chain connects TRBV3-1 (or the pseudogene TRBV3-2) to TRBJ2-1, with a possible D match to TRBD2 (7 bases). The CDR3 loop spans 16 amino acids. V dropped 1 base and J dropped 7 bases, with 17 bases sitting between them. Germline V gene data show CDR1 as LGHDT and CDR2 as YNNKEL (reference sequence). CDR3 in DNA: TGTGCCAGCAGCCAAGGAAAGGGGGGGGGCTTTAATGAGCAGTTCTTC. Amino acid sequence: CASSQGKGGGFNEQFF.

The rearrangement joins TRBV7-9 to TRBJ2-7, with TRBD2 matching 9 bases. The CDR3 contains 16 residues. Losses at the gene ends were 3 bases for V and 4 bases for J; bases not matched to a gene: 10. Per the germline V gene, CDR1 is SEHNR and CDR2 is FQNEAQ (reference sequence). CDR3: CASSFVAGGRPYEQYF. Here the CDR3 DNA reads TGTGCCAGCAGCTTTGTCGCGGGGGGGAGGCCTTACGAGCAGTACTTC.

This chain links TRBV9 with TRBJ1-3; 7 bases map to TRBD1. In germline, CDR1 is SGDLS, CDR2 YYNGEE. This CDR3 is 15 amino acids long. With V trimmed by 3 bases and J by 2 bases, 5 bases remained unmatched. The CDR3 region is CASSGSGTAGNTIYF. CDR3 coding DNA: TGTGCCAGCAGCGGCTCAGGGACAGCTGGAAACACCATATATTTT. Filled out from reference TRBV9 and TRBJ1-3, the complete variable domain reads DSGVTQTPKHLITATGQRVTLRCSPRSGDLSVYWYQQSLDQGLQFLIQYYNGEERAKGNILERFSAQQFPDLHSELNLSSLELGDSALYFCASSGSGTAGNTIYFGEGSWLTVV.

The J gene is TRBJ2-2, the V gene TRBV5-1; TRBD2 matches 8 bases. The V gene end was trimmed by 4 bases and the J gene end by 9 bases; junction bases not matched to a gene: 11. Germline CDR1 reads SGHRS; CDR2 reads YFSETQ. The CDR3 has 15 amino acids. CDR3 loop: CASSPVSSGLRELFF. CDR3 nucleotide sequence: TGCGCCAGCAGCCCTGTCTCTAGCGGGTTAAGGGAGCTGTTTTTT.

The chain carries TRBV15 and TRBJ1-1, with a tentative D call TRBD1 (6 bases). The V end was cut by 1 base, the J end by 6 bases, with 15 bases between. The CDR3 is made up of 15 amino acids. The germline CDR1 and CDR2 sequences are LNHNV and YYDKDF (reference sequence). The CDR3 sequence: CATSRGWDTESEAFF. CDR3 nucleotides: TGTGCCACCAGCAGAGGTTGGGACACGGAATCTGAAGCTTTCTTT. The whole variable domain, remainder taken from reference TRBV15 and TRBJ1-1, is DAMVIQNPRYQVTQFGKPVTLSCSQTLNHNVMYWYQQKSSQAPKLLFHYYDKDFNNEADTPDNFQSRRPNTSFCFLDIRSPGLGDTAMYLCATSRGWDTESEAFFGQGTRLTVV.